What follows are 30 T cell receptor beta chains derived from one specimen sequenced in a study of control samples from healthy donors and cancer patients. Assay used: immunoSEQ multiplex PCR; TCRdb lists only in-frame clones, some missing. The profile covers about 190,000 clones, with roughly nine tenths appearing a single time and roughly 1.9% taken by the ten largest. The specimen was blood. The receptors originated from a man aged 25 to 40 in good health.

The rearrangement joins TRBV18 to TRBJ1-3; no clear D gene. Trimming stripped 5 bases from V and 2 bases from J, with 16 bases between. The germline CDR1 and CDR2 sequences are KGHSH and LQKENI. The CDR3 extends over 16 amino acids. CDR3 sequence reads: CASSVQTPSPGNTIYF. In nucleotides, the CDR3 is TGTGCCAGCTCAGTTCAAACACCTTCTCCTGGAAACACCATATATTTT.

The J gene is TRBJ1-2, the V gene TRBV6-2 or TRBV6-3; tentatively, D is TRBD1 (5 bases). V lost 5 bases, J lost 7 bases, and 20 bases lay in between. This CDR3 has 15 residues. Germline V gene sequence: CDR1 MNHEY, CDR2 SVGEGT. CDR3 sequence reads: CASSNAPSRALGYTF. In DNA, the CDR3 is TGTGCCAGCAGTAATGCTCCGAGCAGGGCACTTGGCTACACCTTC.

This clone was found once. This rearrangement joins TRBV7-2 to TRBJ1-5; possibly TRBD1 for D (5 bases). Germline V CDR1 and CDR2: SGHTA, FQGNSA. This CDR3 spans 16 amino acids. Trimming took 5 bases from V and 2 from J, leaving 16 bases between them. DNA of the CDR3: TGTGCCAGCAGCCCTTGGGGCGCGTCGGGCAATCAGCCCCAGCATTTT. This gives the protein CASSPWGASGNQPQHF.

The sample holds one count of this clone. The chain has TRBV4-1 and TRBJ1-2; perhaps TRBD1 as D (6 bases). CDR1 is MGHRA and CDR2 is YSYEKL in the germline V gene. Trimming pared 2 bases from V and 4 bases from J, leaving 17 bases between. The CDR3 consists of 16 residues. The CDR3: CASSQPTWGPSYGYTF. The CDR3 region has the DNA TGCGCCAGCAGCCAACCTACGTGGGGGCCGAGCTATGGCTACACCTTC.

CDR3 in DNA: TGTGCCACCGGGGGGGTAGCAGATACGCAGTATTTT. Protein product: CATGGVADTQYF. The chain combines TRBV24-1 with TRBJ2-3, with 7 bases that match TRBD2. CDR3 length equals 12 residues. The ends lost 9 bases at V and 4 bases at J; junction bases unmatched: 3. Germline CDR1 and CDR2: KGHDR and SFDVKD.

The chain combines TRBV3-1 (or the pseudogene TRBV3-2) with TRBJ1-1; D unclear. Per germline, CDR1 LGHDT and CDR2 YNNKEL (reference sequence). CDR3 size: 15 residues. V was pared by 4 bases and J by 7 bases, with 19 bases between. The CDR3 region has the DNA TGTGCCAGCAGCCCTGCATTCGCTCGAGGAATTGAAGCTTTCTTT. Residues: CASSPAFARGIEAFF.

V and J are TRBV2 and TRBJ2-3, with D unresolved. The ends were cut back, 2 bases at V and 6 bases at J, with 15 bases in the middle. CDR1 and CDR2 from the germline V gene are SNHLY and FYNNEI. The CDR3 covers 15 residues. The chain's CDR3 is CASSEFSSSLDTQYF. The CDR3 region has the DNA TGTGCCAGCAGTGAATTCTCGAGTAGTCTCGATACGCAGTATTTT.

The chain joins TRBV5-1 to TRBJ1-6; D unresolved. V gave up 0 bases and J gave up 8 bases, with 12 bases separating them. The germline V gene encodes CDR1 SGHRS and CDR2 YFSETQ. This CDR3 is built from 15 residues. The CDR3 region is CASSLGVIGHSPLHF. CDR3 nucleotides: TGCGCCAGCAGCTTGGGAGTTATCGGTCATTCACCCCTCCACTTT. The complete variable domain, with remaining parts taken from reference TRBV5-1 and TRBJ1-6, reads KAGVTQTPRYLIKTRGQQVTLSCSPISGHRSVSWYQQTPGQGLQFLFEYFSETQRNKGNFPGRFSGRQFSNSRSEMNVSTLELGDSALYLCASSLGVIGHSPLHFGNGTRLTVT.

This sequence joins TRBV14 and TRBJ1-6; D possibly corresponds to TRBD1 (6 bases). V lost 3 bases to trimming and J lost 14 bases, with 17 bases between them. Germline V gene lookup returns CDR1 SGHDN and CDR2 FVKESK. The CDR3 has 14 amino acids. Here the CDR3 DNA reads TGTGCCAGCAGCCAGAGGGGGGAGCTAACCACCCTCCACTTT. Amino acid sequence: CASSQRGELTTLHF.

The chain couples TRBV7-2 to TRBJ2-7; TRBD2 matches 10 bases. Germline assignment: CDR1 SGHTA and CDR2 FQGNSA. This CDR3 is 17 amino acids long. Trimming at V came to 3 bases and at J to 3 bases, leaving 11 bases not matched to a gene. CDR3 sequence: CASSLASGGITDYEQYF. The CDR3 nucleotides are TGTGCCAGCAGCTTGGCTAGCGGGGGAATAACAGACTACGAGCAGTACTTC.

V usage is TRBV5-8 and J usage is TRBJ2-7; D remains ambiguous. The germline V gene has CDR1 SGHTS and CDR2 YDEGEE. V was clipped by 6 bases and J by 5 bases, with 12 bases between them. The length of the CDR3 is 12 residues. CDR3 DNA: TGTGCCAGCACGGCTTACGGCGACGAGCAGTACTTC. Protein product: CASTAYGDEQYF.

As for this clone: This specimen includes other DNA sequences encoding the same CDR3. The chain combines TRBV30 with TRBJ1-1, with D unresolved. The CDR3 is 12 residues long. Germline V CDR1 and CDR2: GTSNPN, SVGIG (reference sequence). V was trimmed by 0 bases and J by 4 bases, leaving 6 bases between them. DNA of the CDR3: TGTGCCTGGAGTGTAGCTGGCACTGAAGCTTTCTTT. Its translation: CAWSVAGTEAFF.

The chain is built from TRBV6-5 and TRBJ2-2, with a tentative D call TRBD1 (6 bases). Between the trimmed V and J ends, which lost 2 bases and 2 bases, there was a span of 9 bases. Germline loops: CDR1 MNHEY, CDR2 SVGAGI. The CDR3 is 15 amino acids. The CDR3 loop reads CASSYRGQNTGELFF. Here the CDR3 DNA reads TGTGCCAGCAGTTACAGGGGACAAAACACCGGGGAGCTGTTTTTT.

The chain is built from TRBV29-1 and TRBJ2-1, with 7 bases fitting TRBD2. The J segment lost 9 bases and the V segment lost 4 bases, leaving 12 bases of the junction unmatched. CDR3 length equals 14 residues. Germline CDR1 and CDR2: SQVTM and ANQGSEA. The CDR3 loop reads CSVVVQRGRGEQFF. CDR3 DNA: TGCAGCGTTGTGGTCCAGCGGGGTAGAGGTGAGCAGTTCTTC.

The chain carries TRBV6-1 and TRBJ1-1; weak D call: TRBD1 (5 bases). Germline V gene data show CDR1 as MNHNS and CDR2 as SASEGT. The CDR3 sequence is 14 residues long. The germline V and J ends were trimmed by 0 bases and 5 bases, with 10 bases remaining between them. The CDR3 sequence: CASSEAGVGTEAFF. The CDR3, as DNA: TGTGCCAGCAGTGAAGCAGGGGTAGGGACTGAAGCTTTCTTT.

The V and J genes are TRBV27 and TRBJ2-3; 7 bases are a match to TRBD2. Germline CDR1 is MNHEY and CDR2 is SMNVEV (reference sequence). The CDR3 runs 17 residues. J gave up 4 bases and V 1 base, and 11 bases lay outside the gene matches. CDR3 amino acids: CASSLLGGRLTADTQYF. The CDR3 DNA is TGTGCCAGCAGTTTATTGGGCGGGAGACTTACCGCAGATACGCAGTATTTT.

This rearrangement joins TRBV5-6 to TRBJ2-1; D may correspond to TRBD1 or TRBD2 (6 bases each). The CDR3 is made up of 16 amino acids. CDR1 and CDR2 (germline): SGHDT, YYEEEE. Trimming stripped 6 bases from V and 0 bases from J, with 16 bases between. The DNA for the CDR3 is TGTGCCAGCACACTGCCCGGGGGCAGCTCCTACAATGAGCAGTTCTTC. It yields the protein CASTLPGGSSYNEQFF.

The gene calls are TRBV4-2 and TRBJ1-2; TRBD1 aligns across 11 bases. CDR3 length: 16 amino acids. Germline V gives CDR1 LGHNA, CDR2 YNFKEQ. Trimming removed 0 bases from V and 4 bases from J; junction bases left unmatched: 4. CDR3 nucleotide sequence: TGTGCCAGCAGCCAAGAGGGACAGGGGGGGATCTATGGCTACACCTTC. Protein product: CASSQEGQGGIYGYTF.

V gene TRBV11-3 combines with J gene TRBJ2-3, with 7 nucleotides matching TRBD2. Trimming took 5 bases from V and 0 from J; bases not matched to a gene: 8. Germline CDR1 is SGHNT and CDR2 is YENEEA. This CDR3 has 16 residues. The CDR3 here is CASSQGRAASTDTQYF. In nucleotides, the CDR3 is TGTGCCAGCAGCCAAGGGAGGGCCGCTAGCACAGATACGCAGTATTTT.

The CDR3 region has the DNA TGTGCCAGTATGAAGAGGGGTAGCGGGACGGGGCCTTACAATGAGCAGTTCTTC. Translated: CASMKRGSGTGPYNEQFF. The chain recombines TRBV19 with TRBJ2-1; 8 bases line up with TRBD2. The V gene end was trimmed by 7 bases and the J gene end by 4 bases; junction bases not matched to a gene: 18. The V gene's germline CDR1 is LNHDA and CDR2 SQIVND (reference sequence). This CDR3 is built from 18 residues.

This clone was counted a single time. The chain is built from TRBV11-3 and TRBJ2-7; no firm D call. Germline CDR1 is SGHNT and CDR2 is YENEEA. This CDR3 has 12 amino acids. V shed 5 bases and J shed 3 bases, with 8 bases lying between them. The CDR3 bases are TGTGCCAGCAGCCGAGGCGGCTACGAGCAGTACTTC. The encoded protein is CASSRGGYEQYF.

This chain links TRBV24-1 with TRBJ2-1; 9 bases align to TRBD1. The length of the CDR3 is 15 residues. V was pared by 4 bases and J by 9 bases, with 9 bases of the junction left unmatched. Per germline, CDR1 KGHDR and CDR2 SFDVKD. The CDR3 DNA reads TGTGCCACCAGTGAGCCCGGGACAGGGTCCAGTGAGCAGTTCTTC. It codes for CATSEPGTGSSEQFF.

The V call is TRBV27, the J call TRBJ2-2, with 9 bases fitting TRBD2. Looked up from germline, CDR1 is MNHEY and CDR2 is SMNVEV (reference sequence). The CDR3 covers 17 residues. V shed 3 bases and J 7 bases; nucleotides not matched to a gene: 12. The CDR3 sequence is CASSLRPGLAAVGELFF. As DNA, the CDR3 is TGTGCCAGCAGTTTGAGACCGGGACTAGCTGCTGTCGGGGAGCTGTTTTTT.

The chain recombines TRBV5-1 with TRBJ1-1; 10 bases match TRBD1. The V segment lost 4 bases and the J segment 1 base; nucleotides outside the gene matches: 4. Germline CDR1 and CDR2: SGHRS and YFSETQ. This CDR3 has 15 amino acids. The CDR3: CASSIWTGGNTEAFF. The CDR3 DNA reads TGCGCCAGCAGCATCTGGACAGGGGGGAACACTGAAGCTTTCTTT.

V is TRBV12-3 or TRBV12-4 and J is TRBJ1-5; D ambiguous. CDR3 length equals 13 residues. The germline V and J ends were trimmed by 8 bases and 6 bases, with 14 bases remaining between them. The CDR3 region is CASGPRPSQPQHF. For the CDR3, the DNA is TGTGCCAGCGGCCCTCGTCCGAGTCAGCCCCAGCATTTT.

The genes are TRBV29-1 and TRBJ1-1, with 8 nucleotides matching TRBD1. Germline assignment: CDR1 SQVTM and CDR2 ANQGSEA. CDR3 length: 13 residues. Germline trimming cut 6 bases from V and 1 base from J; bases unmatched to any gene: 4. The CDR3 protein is CSVVGQGNTEAFF. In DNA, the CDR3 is TGCAGCGTCGTCGGACAGGGGAACACTGAAGCTTTCTTT.

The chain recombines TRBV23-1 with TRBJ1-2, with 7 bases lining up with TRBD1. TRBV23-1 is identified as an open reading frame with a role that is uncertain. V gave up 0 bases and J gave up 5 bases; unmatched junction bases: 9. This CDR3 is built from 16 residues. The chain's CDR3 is CASSQSGRGVPYGYTF. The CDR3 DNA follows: TGCGCCAGCAGTCAATCGGGCAGGGGGGTACCTTATGGCTACACCTTC.

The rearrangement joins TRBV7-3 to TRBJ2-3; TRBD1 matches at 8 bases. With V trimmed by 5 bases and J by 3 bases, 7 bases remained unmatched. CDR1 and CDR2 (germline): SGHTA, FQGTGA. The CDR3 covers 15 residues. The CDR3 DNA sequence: TGTGCCAGCAGCCCCCGGCAGGGGGCGACAGATACGCAGTATTTT. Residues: CASSPRQGATDTQYF.

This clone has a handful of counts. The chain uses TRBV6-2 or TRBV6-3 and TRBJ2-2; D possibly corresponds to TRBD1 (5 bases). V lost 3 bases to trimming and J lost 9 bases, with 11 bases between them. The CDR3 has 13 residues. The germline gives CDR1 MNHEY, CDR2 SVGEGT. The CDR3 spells CASSYSGLRELFF. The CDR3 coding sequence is TGTGCCAGCAGTTATTCAGGGTTACGGGAGCTGTTTTTT.

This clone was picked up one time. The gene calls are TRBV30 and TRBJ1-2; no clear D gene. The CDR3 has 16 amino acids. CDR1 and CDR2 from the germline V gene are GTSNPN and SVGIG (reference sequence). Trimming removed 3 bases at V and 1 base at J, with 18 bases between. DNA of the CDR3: TGTGCCTGGAGATCGGGGTATGGGGAGGGTAACTATGGCTACACCTTC. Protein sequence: CAWRSGYGEGNYGYTF.